This TCR beta chain was identified in a study of immune heterogeneity within non-small cell lung tumors. Multiplex PCR relied on 32 V and 13 J primers to amplify TCR beta CDR3. TCRdb re-called the multiplex PCR reads with MiXCR, one entry per CDR3 protein. The data contain about 13,000 distinct CDR3 sequences, around a quarter of them singletons. This clonotype was recorded at least ten times. At approximately 600 ng per sample, bulk tumor genomic DNA provided the template. Several biopsies per primary tumor, spaced far apart, were taken during surgery. Patients with untreated, newly diagnosed non-small cell lung cancer underwent curative surgery. The sequenced sample consisted of lung tumor tissue. This TCR derives from a man aged 50 to 60 with non-small cell lung cancer.

In DNA, the CDR3 is TGTGCCAGCAGTTGGCGGGAGGGCACAGATACGCAGTATTTT. It is translated as CASSWREGTDTQYF. V gene TRBV12-3 or TRBV12-4 combines with J gene TRBJ2-3, with 8 bases that match TRBD2. This CDR3 region has 14 residues. Trimming cost V 4 bases and J 1 base; bases outside gene matches: 1.